The clone carrying this T cell receptor beta chain was counted between two and nine times. No antigen is known for it. Autoimmune disease history or systemic immunosuppression led to patient exclusion. The sample comes from a study of OX40 agonist ivuxolimab in advanced cancers. The wider study: Patients received intravenous ivuxolimab every 2 weeks at 0.01 to 10 mg/kg. Study findings and constraints: In general, CD8+ T cells held more expanded clones than CD4+ did, on average.

Libraries were prepared by immunoSEQ multiplex PCR; TCRdb keeps only in-frame clonotypes and omits some of them. The sample lists about 86,000 clones, approximately 92% occurring once. The CDR3 runs 12 residues. V lost 5 bases and J 8 bases, leaving 10 bases between the germline ends. Germline CDR1 and CDR2: SGHVS and FQNEAQ. This clonotype originated in an adult with an advanced solid tumor such as melanoma, head and neck, liver or kidney cancer. The rearrangement joins TRBV7-8 to TRBJ2-1; D is perhaps TRBD1 (7 bases). The source was CD4+ or CD8+ T cells sorted from blood, collected in a trial of the OX40 agonist ivuxolimab. Written as DNA, the CDR3 is TGTGCCAGCAGCCGCAGGGGGGATGAGCAGTTCTTC. It codes for CASSRRGDEQFF.